A selection of T cell receptor beta chains follows, all from one sample in a study of T cell responses to AZD1222 COVID-19 vaccine. Using immunoSEQ multiplex PCR, the repertoire was profiled, and TCRdb retains in-frame clones only, with some absent. There are 120,000 or so clones in the sample; roughly nine tenths occur only once, and about 5.2% lies in the top ten. The material sequenced was peripheral blood, taken on day 0 of AZD1222 vaccination. Receptor source: an adult in good health. The CDR3 runs from the conserved cysteine through the conserved F or W. A D gene is named only where the DNA matches it firmly. Rows may omit the clone size; those that give it use once, few, many or a size class.

V	size	D	J	CDR3	DNA
TRBV5-1	NA	NA	TRBJ2-5	CASSLLVGANQETQYF	TGCGCCAGCAGCTTATTGGTGGGAGCGAACCAAGAGACCCAGTACTTC
TRBV7-9	NA	TRBD2	TRBJ2-2	CASRGLAGVRELFF	TGTGCCAGCAGAGGACTAGCGGGAGTACGGGAGCTGTTTTTT
TRBV5-5	once	NA	TRBJ1-1	CASSPLTGTLNTEAFF	TGTGCCAGCAGCCCCCTTACCGGGACATTGAACACTGAAGCTTTCTTT
TRBV2	once	NA	TRBJ1-1	CASSFSGTREAFF	TGTGCCAGCAGTTTTTCAGGGACGCGAGAAGCTTTCTTT
TRBV6-5	NA	NA	TRBJ1-2	CASSYWGGGYTF	TGTGCCAGCAGTTACTGGGGGGGTGGCTACACCTTC
TRBV13	NA	TRBD1	TRBJ2-7	CASSPGQAQGEQYF	TGTGCCAGCAGCCCCGGACAGGCACAGGGGGAGCAGTACTTC
TRBV9	NA	NA	TRBJ1-1	CASSAFFRGRTEAFF	TGTGCCAGCAGCGCTTTTTTCCGTGGGCGAACTGAAGCTTTCTTT
TRBV12-3/TRBV12-4	NA	NA	TRBJ2-2	CASSFAGTGELFF	TGTGCCAGCAGTTTTGCAGGGACCGGGGAGCTGTTTTTT
TRBV6-5	NA	TRBD1	TRBJ1-1	CASSWTGENTEAFF	TGTGCCAGCAGTTGGACAGGGGAGAACACTGAAGCTTTCTTT
TRBV28	NA	NA	TRBJ1-1	CASSPIPWGTEAFF	TGTGCCAGCAGTCCCATTCCGTGGGGGACTGAAGCTTTCTTT
TRBV5-1	NA	NA	TRBJ2-3	CASSRWAGASTDTQYF	TGCGCCAGCAGCCGATGGGCGGGGGCAAGCACAGATACGCAGTATTTT
TRBV10-3	NA	NA	TRBJ1-6	CAISLDRSPNSPLHF	TGTGCCATCAGCCTTGACAGGTCCCCTAATTCACCCCTCCACTTT
TRBV28	NA	TRBD1	TRBJ2-1	CASSFPGQGGWNEQFF	TGTGCCAGCAGTTTCCCGGGACAGGGTGGTTGGAATGAGCAGTTCTTC
TRBV7-3	NA	NA	TRBJ2-5	CASSPRGGREETQYF	TGTGCCAGCAGCCCCCGTGGGGGGAGAGAAGAGACCCAGTACTTC
TRBV5-1	NA	NA	TRBJ1-4	CASSGEGQTNEKLFF	TGCGCCAGCAGCGGGGAAGGACAGACTAATGAAAAACTGTTTTTT
TRBV19	NA	NA	TRBJ2-7	CASSSPPGGVAYEQYF	TGTGCCAGTAGTTCCCCCCCTGGGGGCGTAGCCTACGAGCAGTACTTC
TRBV7-8	NA	NA	TRBJ1-2	CASSPRSRGGYTF	TGTGCCAGCAGCCCCAGGAGCCGCGGAGGCTACACCTTC
TRBV27	NA	TRBD1	TRBJ1-1	CASSRDRDDTEAFF	TGTGCCAGCAGCCGGGACAGGGATGACACTGAAGCTTTCTTT
TRBV7-2	NA	NA	TRBJ1-1	CASSPTGTSRGEAFF	TGTGCCAGCAGTCCTACAGGGACCTCCCGGGGTGAAGCTTTCTTT
TRBV5-1	few	TRBD1	TRBJ1-1	CASSQTGYTEAFF	TGCGCCAGCAGCCAGACAGGGTACACTGAAGCTTTCTTT
TRBV3-1/TRBV3-2	few	NA	TRBJ2-1	CASSQLHRDNEQFF	TGTGCCAGCAGCCAACTTCACAGAGACAATGAGCAGTTCTTC
TRBV6-5	NA	NA	TRBJ2-7	CASNRGGNEQYF	TGTGCCAGCAACAGGGGGGGGAACGAGCAGTACTTC
TRBV12-5	few	NA	TRBJ1-4	CASGPGTPNNEKLFF	TGTGCTAGTGGCCCTGGGACGCCCAATAATGAAAAACTGTTTTTT
TRBV7-8	NA	NA	TRBJ1-4	CASSLGGNEKLFF	TGTGCCAGCAGCTTAGGAGGAAATGAAAAACTGTTTTTT
TRBV14	NA	TRBD1	TRBJ1-3	CASRRTGGIGNTIYF	TGTGCCAGCCGAAGGACAGGGGGCATAGGAAACACCATATATTTT
TRBV7-3	NA	NA	TRBJ1-1	CASQESWNTEAFF	TGTGCCAGCCAAGAATCTTGGAACACTGAAGCTTTCTTT
TRBV18	NA	NA	TRBJ1-5	CASSPIPLNQPQHF	TGTGCCAGCTCACCCATACCTCTCAATCAGCCCCAGCATTTT
TRBV9	NA	NA	TRBJ2-7	CASSVAPTVSHEQYF	TGTGCCAGCAGCGTAGCCCCGACAGTTTCCCACGAGCAGTACTTC
TRBV18	NA	NA	TRBJ2-1	CASSPGLTYNEQFF	TGTGCCAGCTCACCCGGCTTAACCTACAATGAGCAGTTCTTC